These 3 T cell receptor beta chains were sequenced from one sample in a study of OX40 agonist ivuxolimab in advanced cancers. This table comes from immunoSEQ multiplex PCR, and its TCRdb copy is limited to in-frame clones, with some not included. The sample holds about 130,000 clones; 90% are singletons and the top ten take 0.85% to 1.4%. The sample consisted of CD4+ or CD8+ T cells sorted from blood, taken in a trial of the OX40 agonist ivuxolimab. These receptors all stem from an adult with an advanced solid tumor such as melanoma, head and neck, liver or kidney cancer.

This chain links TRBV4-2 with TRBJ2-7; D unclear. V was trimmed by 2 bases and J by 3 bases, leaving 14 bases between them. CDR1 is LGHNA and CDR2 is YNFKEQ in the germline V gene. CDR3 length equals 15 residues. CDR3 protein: CASSQPQVGSYEQYF. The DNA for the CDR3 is TGTGCCAGCAGCCAACCTCAGGTGGGAAGCTACGAGCAGTACTTC.

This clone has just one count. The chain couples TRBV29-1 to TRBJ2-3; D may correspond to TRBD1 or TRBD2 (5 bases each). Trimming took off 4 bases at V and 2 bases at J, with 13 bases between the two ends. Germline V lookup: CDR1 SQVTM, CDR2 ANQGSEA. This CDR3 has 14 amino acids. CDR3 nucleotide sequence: TGCAGCGTTGCGGCGCCGGGGCACACAGATACGCAGTATTTT. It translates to CSVAAPGHTDTQYF.

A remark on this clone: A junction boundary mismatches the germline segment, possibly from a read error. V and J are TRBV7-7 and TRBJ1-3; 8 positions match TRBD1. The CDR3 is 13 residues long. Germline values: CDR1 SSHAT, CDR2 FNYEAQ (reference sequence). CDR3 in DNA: TGTGCTAGCAGCTTAGTACAGGGGGACACCATATATTTT. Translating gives CASSLVQGDTIYF.